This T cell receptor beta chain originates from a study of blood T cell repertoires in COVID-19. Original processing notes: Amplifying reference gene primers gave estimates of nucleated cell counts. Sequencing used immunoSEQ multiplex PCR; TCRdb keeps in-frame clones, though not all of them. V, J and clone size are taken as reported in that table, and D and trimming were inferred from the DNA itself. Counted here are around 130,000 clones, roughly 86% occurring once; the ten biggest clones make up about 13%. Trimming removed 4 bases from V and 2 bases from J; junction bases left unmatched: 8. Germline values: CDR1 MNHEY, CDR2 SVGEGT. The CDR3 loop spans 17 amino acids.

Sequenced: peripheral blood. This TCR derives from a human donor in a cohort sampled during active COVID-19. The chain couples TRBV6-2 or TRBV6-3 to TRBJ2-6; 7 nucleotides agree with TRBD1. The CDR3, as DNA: TGTGCCAGCAGTTTAGGATACAGGGGTGCTGGGGCCAACGTCCTGACTTTC. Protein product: CASSLGYRGAGANVLTF.